Shown below are 26 T cell receptor beta chains from a single sample sequenced in a study of patients and donors after allogeneic stem cell transplantation. Each CDR3 protein is one row after TCRdb ran MiXCR on the RT-PCR reads. The sample shows some 960,000 distinct CDR3 sequences, roughly 17% of them seen only once. Sequencing was done on a sample of blood, either unsorted or a sorted T cell fraction (not recorded which). The receptors were sampled from a human donor who was either an allogeneic HSCT recipient or a stem cell or donor lymphocyte infusion donor (not recorded which). It is not recorded whose cells these are; they may come from a transplant donor.

This clonotype was counted between two and nine times. The J gene is TRBJ1-5, the V gene TRBV11-1, with D perhaps TRBD1 (5 bases). The CDR3 is 18 residues long. Germline CDR1 reads SGHAT; CDR2 reads FQDESV (reference sequence). The V end was cut by 0 bases, the J end by 0 bases, with 15 bases between. CDR3 loop: CASSLAATGGYSNQPQHF. In nucleotides, the CDR3 is TGTGCCAGCAGCTTAGCGGCCACGGGGGGGTATAGCAATCAGCCCCAGCATTTT. The complete variable domain, with remaining parts taken from reference TRBV11-1 and TRBJ1-5, reads EAEVAQSPRYKITEKSQAVAFWCDPISGHATLYWYRQILGQGPELLVQFQDESVVDDSQLPKDRFSAERLKGVDSTLKIQPAELGDSAMYLCASSLAATGGYSNQPQHFGDGTRLSIL.

The chain recombines TRBV20-1 with TRBJ1-1, with D hard to call. Trimming shortened V by 4 bases and J by 5 bases, and 5 bases separated the two germline ends. Germline CDR1 and CDR2: DFQATT and SNEGSKA (reference sequence). CDR3 length: 10 amino acids. DNA for the CDR3: TGCAGTGCTAAGGAGACTGAAGCTTTCTTT. Translating gives CSAKETEAFF.

This clonotype was seen more than once but under ten times. The genes are TRBV5-1 and TRBJ1-4; D is possibly TRBD1 (6 bases). Trimming removed 2 bases at V and 2 bases at J, with 13 bases between. CDR1 is SGHRS, CDR2 YFSETQ, per germline. The CDR3 totals 16 residues. The CDR3 is CASSFGGRGTNEKLFF. In DNA, the CDR3 is TGCGCCAGCAGCTTCGGGGGGCGCGGGACTAATGAAAAACTGTTTTTT.

The rearrangement uses TRBV7-2 and TRBJ1-2; 9 nucleotides line up with TRBD1. Looked up from germline, CDR1 is SGHTA and CDR2 is FQGNSA. The CDR3 extends over 14 amino acids. Unmatched junction bases numbered 7, after V lost 6 bases and J lost 5 bases. CDR3 coding DNA: TGTGCCAGCAGAAGAGGGACAGGGAGTTATGGCTACACCTTC. Translation gives CASRRGTGSYGYTF.

This clonotype was seen ten or more times. The chain carries TRBV24-1 and TRBJ2-3; D perhaps matches TRBD1 (8 bases). The V gene lost 9 bases and the J gene lost 5 bases, with 17 bases spanning the gap. The CDR3 is 14 residues long. The V gene's germline CDR1 is KGHDR and CDR2 SFDVKD. CDR3 sequence (DNA): TGTGCCACCGGAGGACAGGGAGGGGAAGATACGCAGTATTTT. Amino acid sequence: CATGGQGGEDTQYF.

The rearrangement links TRBV7-2 to TRBJ2-5; tentatively, D is TRBD1 (6 bases). CDR1 is SGHTA, CDR2 FQGNSA, per germline. The CDR3 loop spans 17 amino acids. Trimming took off 0 bases at V and 1 base at J, with 15 bases between the two ends. The CDR3 reads CASSLAHVLDSQETQYF. CDR3 nucleotide sequence: TGTGCCAGCAGCTTAGCGCACGTCCTGGACAGCCAAGAGACCCAGTACTTC. Full variable domain (remainder filled in from reference TRBV7-2 and TRBJ2-5): GAGVSQSPSNKVTEKGKDVELRCDPISGHTALYWYRQSLGQGLEFLIYFQGNSAPDKSGLPSDRFSAERTGGSVSTLTIQRTQQEDSAVYLCASSLAHVLDSQETQYFGPGTRLLVL.

This rearrangement joins TRBV7-9 to TRBJ2-1; D call uncertain. Trimming removed 7 bases at V and 9 bases at J, with 25 bases between. CDR1 SEHNR and CDR2 FQNEAQ come from the germline V gene (reference sequence). This CDR3 contains 16 residues. CDR3 in DNA: TGTGCCAGCACGTCGACAACAGCAGCCCGTGGGGTTGAGCAGTTCTTC. Its protein product is CASTSTTAARGVEQFF.

The chain links TRBV9 to TRBJ1-1, with D perhaps matching TRBD1 (5 bases). Germline CDR1 reads SGDLS; CDR2 reads YYNGEE. Trimming shortened V by 0 bases and J by 5 bases, and 14 bases separated the two germline ends. CDR3 length: 15 residues. CDR3 region: CASSVVGRADTEAFF. Here the CDR3 DNA reads TGTGCCAGCAGCGTAGTGGGCAGGGCGGATACTGAAGCTTTCTTT.

This clonotype was picked up a small number of times. V gene TRBV12-3 or TRBV12-4 combines with J gene TRBJ1-5, with TRBD1 as a possible D gene (6 bases). V gave up 4 bases and J gave up 0 bases, with 13 bases separating them. The CDR3 is 16 amino acids. In nucleotides, the CDR3 is TGTGCCAGCAGTTACAGGGACCCATATAGCAATCAGCCCCAGCATTTT. Translation: CASSYRDPYSNQPQHF.

This clonotype was observed a few times. The rearrangement uses TRBV12-3 or TRBV12-4 and TRBJ1-2; D possibly corresponds to TRBD1 (6 bases). Trimming removed 7 bases from V and 5 bases from J, with 11 bases in between. CDR3 length: 12 residues. The DNA for the CDR3 is TGTGCCAGCACAGGGGAGGGGTATGGCTACACCTTC. Protein: CASTGEGYGYTF.

This chain links TRBV14 with TRBJ2-7, with D possibly TRBD1 on 6 matching bases. The germline V and J ends were trimmed by 0 bases and 4 bases, with 13 bases remaining between them. Per the germline V gene, CDR1 is SGHDN and CDR2 is FVKESK. The CDR3 spans 15 residues. The CDR3 loop is CASSQELGAGYEQYF. The CDR3 DNA follows: TGTGCCAGCAGCCAAGAGCTGGGGGCAGGGTACGAGCAGTACTTC.

In this sample, this clonotype turned up a few times. The V and J genes are TRBV5-6 and TRBJ1-6; D is ambiguous. The V gene lost 0 bases and the J gene lost 7 bases, with 14 bases spanning the gap. The CDR3 loop spans 16 amino acids. Per germline, CDR1 SGHDT and CDR2 YYEEEE. The CDR3 spells CASSLGPGPTNSPLHF. The CDR3 DNA reads as TGTGCCAGCAGCTTGGGGCCAGGTCCGACCAATTCACCCCTCCACTTT.

This chain uses TRBV2 with TRBJ2-7; TRBD2 might be the D (6 bases). The ends were cut back, 6 bases at V and 6 bases at J, with 18 bases in the middle. The CDR3 covers 14 residues. Germline CDR1 is SNHLY and CDR2 is FYNNEI. The CDR3 DNA is TGTGCCAGCAGATCCCCCGTCGGGAGAATCGAGCAGTACTTC. Translated, it gives CASRSPVGRIEQYF.

This clonotype was picked up many times. V gene TRBV5-5 combines with J gene TRBJ2-3; 10 positions match TRBD2. Trimming cost V 4 bases and J 0 bases; bases outside gene matches: 2. Per germline, CDR1 SGHKS and CDR2 YYEKEE (reference sequence). This CDR3 is built from 15 residues. The CDR3 loop reads CASSMTSGSTDTQYF. CDR3 coding DNA: TGTGCCAGCAGCATGACTAGCGGGAGCACAGATACGCAGTATTTT.

The sample holds a few counts of this clonotype. This chain links TRBV12-3 or TRBV12-4 with TRBJ2-7, with TRBD2 matching 7 bases. V lost 2 bases to trimming and J lost 3 bases; unmatched junction nucleotides: 4. CDR3 length equals 14 residues. CDR3 sequence: CASSLWGGGYEQYF. CDR3 DNA: TGTGCCAGCAGTTTATGGGGGGGGGGCTACGAGCAGTACTTC.

The rearrangement links TRBV27 to TRBJ2-2; D perhaps matches TRBD2 (6 bases). Germline V gene data show CDR1 as MNHEY and CDR2 as SMNVEV (reference sequence). The germline V and J ends were trimmed by 3 bases and 5 bases, with 16 bases remaining between them. The CDR3 sequence is 16 residues long. The CDR3 protein is CASSFSWDSKTGELFF. In DNA form, the CDR3 reads TGTGCCAGCAGTTTTTCCTGGGACTCAAAGACCGGGGAGCTGTTTTTT.

V and J are TRBV7-9 and TRBJ1-1, with TRBD1 identical over 12 bases. The V segment lost 5 bases and the J segment 4 bases; nucleotides outside the gene matches: 8. There are 16 residues in the CDR3. CDR1 and CDR2 from the germline V gene are SEHNR and FQNEAQ (reference sequence). CDR3 loop: CASSRDRGRGGTEAFF. CDR3 nucleotides: TGTGCCAGCAGCAGGGACAGGGGGCGAGGGGGCACTGAAGCTTTCTTT.

This clonotype was detected only a few times. The genes are TRBV4-1 and TRBJ2-1, with D possibly matching TRBD1 (5 bases). Trimming removed 2 bases at V and 0 bases at J, with 17 bases between. Looked up from germline, CDR1 is MGHRA and CDR2 is YSYEKL. The CDR3 length is 18 residues. The DNA for the CDR3 is TGCGCCAGCAGCCAACCCAGACAGACACTTAGCTCCTACAATGAGCAGTTCTTC. This encodes CASSQPRQTLSSYNEQFF.

This clonotype was detected a few times. The CDR3 region is CASSTTGLTSTDTQYF. CDR3 bases: TGTGCCAGCAGCACGACAGGGTTAACTAGCACAGATACGCAGTATTTT. The chain uses TRBV7-6 and TRBJ2-3, with 7 bases that match TRBD1. V trimming: 5 bases; J trimming: 0 bases; junction bases outside the gene matches: 8. The germline CDR1 and CDR2 sequences are SGHVS and FNYEAQ. The CDR3 runs to 16 residues.

The chain has TRBV7-9 and TRBJ2-7; no clear D gene. Germline values: CDR1 SEHNR, CDR2 FQNEAQ (reference sequence). This CDR3 comprises 12 residues. Trimming cost V 7 bases and J 7 bases, with 14 bases left between them. The CDR3 region has the DNA TGTGCCAGCATCATCCGGGTAAGAGAGCAGTACTTC. Translating gives CASIIRVREQYF. The complete variable domain, with remaining parts taken from reference TRBV7-9 and TRBJ2-7, reads DTGVSQNPRHKITKRGQNVTFRCDPISEHNRLYWYRQTLGQGPEFLTYFQNEAQLEKSRLLSDRFSAERPKGSFSTLEIQRTEQGDSAMYLCASIIRVREQYFGPGTRLTVT.

The J gene is TRBJ2-1, the V gene TRBV20-1; TRBD1 matches 9 bases. The germline CDR1 and CDR2 sequences are DFQATT and SNEGSKA (reference sequence). The junction had 8 bases not matched to a gene; V was cut back by 1 base and J by 10 bases. The CDR3 totals 14 residues. CDR3 sequence reads: CSARGGQGTGEQFF. The DNA of the CDR3 is TGCAGTGCTAGAGGGGGACAGGGAACAGGGGAGCAGTTCTTC.

This chain links TRBV6-5 with TRBJ1-2; possibly TRBD1 for D (6 bases). CDR3 length: 14 amino acids. Trimming removed 0 bases from V and 4 bases from J, with 9 bases in between. Germline V gene sequence: CDR1 MNHEY, CDR2 SVGAGI. CDR3 sequence reads: CASSYSQGLYGYTF. In nucleotides, the CDR3 is TGTGCCAGCAGTTACTCACAGGGCCTCTATGGCTACACCTTC.

In its sample, this clonotype was seen a few times. This sequence joins TRBV5-6 and TRBJ2-5, with D maybe TRBD2 (6 bases). Germline V gene data show CDR1 as SGHDT and CDR2 as YYEEEE. Trimming cost V 4 bases and J 2 bases, with 12 bases left between them. The CDR3 consists of 14 residues. The CDR3 is CASSGTGLQETQYF. DNA for the CDR3: TGTGCCAGCAGCGGGACGGGACTTCAAGAGACCCAGTACTTC.

The table lists this clonotype with a few counts. The chain joins TRBV11-2 to TRBJ2-3; 8 nucleotides agree with TRBD1. The CDR3 sequence is 16 residues long. Germline V lookup: CDR1 SGHAT, CDR2 FQNNGV. V trimming: 5 bases; J trimming: 3 bases; junction bases outside the gene matches: 10. CDR3 in amino acids: CASSHSLDRGTDTQYF. Written as DNA, the CDR3 is TGTGCCAGCAGCCATAGCCTCGACAGGGGTACAGATACGCAGTATTTT.

As for this clonotype: A much larger clonotype is one base distant, so this may be a read error. The CDR3 loop reads CASSLAQGRYEQYF. The CDR3 DNA reads TGTGCCAGCAGCTTAGCACAGGGGCGCTACGAGCAGTACTTC. The J gene is TRBJ2-7, the V gene TRBV5-5; 7 bases are shared with TRBD1. Unmatched junction bases numbered 5, after V lost 2 bases and J lost 3 bases. CDR1 and CDR2 (germline): SGHKS, YYEKEE (reference sequence). The CDR3 contains 14 residues.

The rearrangement uses TRBV20-1 and TRBJ2-3; 8 bases are shared with TRBD1. After removal of 7 bases from V and 1 base from J, the junction contained 7 bases not matched to a gene. CDR1 is DFQATT, CDR2 SNEGSKA, per germline (reference sequence). CDR3 length: 14 amino acids. CDR3 region: CSGQGAEGTDTQYF. Written as DNA, the CDR3 is TGCAGTGGCCAGGGGGCTGAGGGCACAGATACGCAGTATTTT.